This TCR beta chain derives from a study of blood T cell repertoires in COVID-19. Study information: Spain, Italy and the United States supplied samples that represented acute and convalescent COVID-19.

The length of the CDR3 is 13 residues. Germline V lookup: CDR1 SGDLS, CDR2 YYNGEE. J gave up 0 bases and V 10 bases, and 7 bases lay outside the gene matches. Under the authors' procedure: Researchers report that nucleated cell counts were estimated from reference gene primer amplification. Repertoires were generated with immunoSEQ multiplex PCR, while TCRdb's copy carries only in-frame clones and drops some. V and J calls and clone size are given by that table; D and trimming were obtained from the DNA. The sample consists of about 200,000 clones, approximately 88% of them appearing once. The sequenced sample was PBMCs or T cells enriched from blood (not recorded which). This sequence originates from a woman aged 18-30 years who had recovered from COVID-19. The J gene is TRBJ2-7, the V gene TRBV9; 7 bases align to TRBD1. CDR3 bases: TGTGCCGTACACAGGGGAAGCTCCTACGAGCAGTACTTC. Protein: CAVHRGSSYEQYF.